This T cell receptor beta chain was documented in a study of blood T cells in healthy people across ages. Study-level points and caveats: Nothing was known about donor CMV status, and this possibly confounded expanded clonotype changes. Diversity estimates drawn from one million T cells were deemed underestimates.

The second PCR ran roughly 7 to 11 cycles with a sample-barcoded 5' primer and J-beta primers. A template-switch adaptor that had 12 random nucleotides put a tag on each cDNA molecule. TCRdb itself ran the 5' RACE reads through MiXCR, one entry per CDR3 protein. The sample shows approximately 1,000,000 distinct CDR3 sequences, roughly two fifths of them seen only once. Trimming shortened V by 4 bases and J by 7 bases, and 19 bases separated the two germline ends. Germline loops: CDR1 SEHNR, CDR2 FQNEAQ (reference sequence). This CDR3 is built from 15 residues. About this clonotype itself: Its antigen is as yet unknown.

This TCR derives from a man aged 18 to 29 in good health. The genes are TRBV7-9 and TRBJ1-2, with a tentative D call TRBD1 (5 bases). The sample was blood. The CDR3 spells CASSSSGRGVIGYTF. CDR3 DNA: TGTGCCAGCAGCTCCAGTGGCCGGGGGGTGATTGGCTACACCTTC.